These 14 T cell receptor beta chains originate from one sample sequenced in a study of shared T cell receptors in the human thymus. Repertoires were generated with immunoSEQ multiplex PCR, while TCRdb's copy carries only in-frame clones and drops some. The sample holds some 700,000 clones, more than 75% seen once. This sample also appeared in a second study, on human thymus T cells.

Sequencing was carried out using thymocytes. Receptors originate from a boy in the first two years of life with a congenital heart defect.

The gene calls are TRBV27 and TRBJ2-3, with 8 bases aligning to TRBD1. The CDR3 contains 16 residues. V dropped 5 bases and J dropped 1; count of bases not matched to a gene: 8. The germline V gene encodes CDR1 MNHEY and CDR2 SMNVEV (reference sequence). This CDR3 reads CASSAQDRAGTDTQYF. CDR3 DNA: TGTGCCAGCAGTGCGCAGGACAGGGCGGGCACAGATACGCAGTATTTT.

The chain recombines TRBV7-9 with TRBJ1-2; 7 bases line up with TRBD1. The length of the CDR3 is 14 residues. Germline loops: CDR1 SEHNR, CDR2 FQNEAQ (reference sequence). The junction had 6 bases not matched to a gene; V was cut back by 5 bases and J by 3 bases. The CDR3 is CASSPDTGDYGYTF. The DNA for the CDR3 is TGTGCCAGCAGCCCGGACACAGGGGACTATGGCTACACCTTC.

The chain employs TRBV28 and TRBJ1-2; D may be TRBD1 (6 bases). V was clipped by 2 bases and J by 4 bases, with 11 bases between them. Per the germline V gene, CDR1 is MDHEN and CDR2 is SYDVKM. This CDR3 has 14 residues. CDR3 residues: CASSLGGGGYGYTF. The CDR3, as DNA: TGTGCCAGCAGTTTAGGGGGAGGGGGCTATGGCTACACCTTC.

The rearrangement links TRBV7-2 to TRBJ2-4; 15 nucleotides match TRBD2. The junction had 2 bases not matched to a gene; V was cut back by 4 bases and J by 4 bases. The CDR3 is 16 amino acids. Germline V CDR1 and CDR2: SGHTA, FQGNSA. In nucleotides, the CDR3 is TGTGCCAGCAGCTCAGGACTAGCGGGAGGGAAAAACATTCAGTACTTC. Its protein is CASSSGLAGGKNIQYF.

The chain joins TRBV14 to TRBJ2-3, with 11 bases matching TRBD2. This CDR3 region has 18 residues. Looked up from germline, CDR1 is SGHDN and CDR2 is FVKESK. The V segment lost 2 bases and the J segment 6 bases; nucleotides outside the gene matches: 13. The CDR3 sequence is CASSQLYRLAGRGDTQYF. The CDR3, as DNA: TGTGCCAGCAGCCAACTCTACCGACTAGCGGGAAGAGGGGATACGCAGTATTTT.

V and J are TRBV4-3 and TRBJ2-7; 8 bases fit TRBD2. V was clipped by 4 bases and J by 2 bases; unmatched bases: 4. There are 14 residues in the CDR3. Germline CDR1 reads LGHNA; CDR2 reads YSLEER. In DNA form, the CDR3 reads TGCGCCAGCAGCCCACGGCGGGGGGCCTACGAGCAGTACTTC. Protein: CASSPRRGAYEQYF.

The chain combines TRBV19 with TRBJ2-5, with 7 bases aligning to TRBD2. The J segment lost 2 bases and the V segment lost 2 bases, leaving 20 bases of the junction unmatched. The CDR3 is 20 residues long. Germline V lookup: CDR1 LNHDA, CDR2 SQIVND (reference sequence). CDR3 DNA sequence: TGTGCCAGTAGTATAAAGGGATTAGGGCTAGCGGAGCCTAGACAAGAGACCCAGTACTTC. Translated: CASSIKGLGLAEPRQETQYF. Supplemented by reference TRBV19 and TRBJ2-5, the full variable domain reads DGGITQSPKYLFRKEGQNVTLSCEQNLNHDAMYWYRQDPGQGLRLIYYSQIVNDFQKGDIAEGYSVSREKKESFPLTVTSAQKNPTAFYLCASSIKGLGLAEPRQETQYFGPGTRLLVL.

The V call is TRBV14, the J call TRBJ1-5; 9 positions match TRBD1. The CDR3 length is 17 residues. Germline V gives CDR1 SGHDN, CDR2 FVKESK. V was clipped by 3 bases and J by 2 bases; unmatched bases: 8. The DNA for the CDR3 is TGTGCCAGCAGCCAGGGGGACAGGGACTGTGGCAATCAGCCCCAGCATTTT. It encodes CASSQGDRDCGNQPQHF.

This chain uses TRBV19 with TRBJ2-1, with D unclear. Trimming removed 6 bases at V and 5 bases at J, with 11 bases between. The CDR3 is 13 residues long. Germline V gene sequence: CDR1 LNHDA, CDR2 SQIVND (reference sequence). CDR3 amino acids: CASSPRVNNEQFF. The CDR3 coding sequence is TGTGCCAGTAGCCCGAGAGTTAACAATGAGCAGTTCTTC.

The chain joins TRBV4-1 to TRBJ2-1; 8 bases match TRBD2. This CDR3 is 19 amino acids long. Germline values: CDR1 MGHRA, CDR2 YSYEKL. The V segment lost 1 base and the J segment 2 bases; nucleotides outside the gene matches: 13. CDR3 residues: CASSQAGGARVPPYNEQFF. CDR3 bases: TGCGCCAGCAGCCAAGCGGGGGGGGCTAGAGTGCCCCCCTACAATGAGCAGTTCTTC.

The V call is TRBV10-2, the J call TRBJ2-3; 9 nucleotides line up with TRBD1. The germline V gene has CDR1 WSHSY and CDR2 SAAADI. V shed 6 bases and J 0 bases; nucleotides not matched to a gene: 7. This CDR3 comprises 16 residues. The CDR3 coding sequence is TGCGCCAGCAGGGGACAGGGAGCCTCTAGCACAGATACGCAGTATTTT. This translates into CASRGQGASSTDTQYF.

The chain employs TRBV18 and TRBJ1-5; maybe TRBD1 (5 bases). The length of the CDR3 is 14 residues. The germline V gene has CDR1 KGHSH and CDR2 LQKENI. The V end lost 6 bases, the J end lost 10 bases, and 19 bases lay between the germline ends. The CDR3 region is CASSQGGAINPQHF. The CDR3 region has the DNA TGTGCCAGCTCTCAGGGAGGGGCTATCAATCCCCAGCATTTT.

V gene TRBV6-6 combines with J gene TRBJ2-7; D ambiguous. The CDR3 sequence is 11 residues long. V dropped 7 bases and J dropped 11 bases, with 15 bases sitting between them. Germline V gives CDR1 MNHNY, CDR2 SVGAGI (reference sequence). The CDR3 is CASTKGPEEYF. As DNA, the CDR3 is TGTGCCAGCACCAAAGGCCCTGAGGAGTACTTC.

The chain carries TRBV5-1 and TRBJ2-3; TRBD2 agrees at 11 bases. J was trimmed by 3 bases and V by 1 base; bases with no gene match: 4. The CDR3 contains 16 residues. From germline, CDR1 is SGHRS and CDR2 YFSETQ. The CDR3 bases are TGCGCCAGCAGCTTGCAACTAGCGGGAGAGACAGATACGCAGTATTTT. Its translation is CASSLQLAGETDTQYF. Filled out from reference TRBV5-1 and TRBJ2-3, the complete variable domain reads KAGVTQTPRYLIKTRGQQVTLSCSPISGHRSVSWYQQTPGQGLQFLFEYFSETQRNKGNFPGRFSGRQFSNSRSEMNVSTLELGDSALYLCASSLQLAGETDTQYFGPGTRLTVL.